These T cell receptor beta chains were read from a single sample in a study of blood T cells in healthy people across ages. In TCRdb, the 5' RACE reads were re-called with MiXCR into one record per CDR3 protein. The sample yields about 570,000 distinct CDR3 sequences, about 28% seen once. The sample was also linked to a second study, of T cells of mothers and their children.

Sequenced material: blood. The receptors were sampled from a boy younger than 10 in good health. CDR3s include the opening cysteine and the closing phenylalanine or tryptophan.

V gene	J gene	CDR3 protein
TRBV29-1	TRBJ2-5	CSVGSSGQETQYF
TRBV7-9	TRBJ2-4	CASSLDTGGLAKNIQYF
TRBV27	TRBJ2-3	CASSNRGADTQYF
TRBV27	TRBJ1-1	CASSFSVNTEAFF
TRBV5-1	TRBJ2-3	CASSGPSTDTQYF
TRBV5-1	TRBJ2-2	CASSLGGVSNTGELFF
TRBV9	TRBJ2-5	CASSDRGSETQYF
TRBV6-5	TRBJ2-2	CASSLGRLAGMNTGELFF
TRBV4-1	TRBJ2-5	CASSQESGQGGIQYF
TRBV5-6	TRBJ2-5	CASSLNLVGETQYF
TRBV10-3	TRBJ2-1	CAISESEGLAGKQFF
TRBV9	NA	CASSVASADSKETQYF
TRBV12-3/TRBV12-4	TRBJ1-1	CASSNRGPNTEAFF
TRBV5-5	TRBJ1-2	CASSLNGVPNYGYTF
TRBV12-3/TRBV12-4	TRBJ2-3	CASSFSRTTDTQYF
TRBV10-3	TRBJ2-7	CAISDPTGGGYEQYF
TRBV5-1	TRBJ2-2	CASSVGHANTGELFF
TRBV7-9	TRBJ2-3	CASSLTSGLSDTQYF
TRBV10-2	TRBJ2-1	CASSEGGLAGEQFF
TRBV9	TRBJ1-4	CASSVGTVHNEKLFF
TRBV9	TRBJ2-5	CASSPTFRGVETQYF
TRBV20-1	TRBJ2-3	CSARVSLVSTDTQYF
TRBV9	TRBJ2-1	CASSASFGQLYNEQFF
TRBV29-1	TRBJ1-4	CSVARGTNEKLFF
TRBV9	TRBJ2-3	CASSVEEGLAATDTQYF
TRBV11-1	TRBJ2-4	CASTHGLRLVQYF
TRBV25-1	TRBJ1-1	CASSSGTEAFF
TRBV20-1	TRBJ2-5	CSADTGETQYF
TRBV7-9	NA	CASRGSEQYF
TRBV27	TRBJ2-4	CASSLSGRRGNIQYF
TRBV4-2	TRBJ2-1	CASSQDSAGGYEQFF
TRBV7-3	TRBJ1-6	CASSLGVNSPLHF
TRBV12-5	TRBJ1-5	CVSGLWDGGNQPQHF
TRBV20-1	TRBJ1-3	CSARDNHSGNTIYF
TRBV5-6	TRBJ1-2	CASSPPQGNYGYTF
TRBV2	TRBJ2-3	CASSDTATVDTQYF
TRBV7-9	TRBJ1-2	CASSLRDREEVNYGYTF
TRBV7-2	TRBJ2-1	CASSFRGPSAGQGLF
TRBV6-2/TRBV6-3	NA	CASTRADEQYF
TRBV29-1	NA	CSVDQNEQFF
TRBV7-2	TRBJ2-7	CASSLKVAGVNPYEQYF